One sample yielded the 18 T cell receptor beta chains listed below, sequenced in a study of blood T cell repertoires in COVID-19. TCRdb's table, derived via immunoSEQ multiplex PCR, lists solely in-frame clones and lacks some. This sample has roughly 52,000 clones, with more than 70% found just once. The specimen was peripheral blood. Every receptor here comes from a human donor in a cohort sampled during active COVID-19.

V is TRBV19 and J is TRBJ1-6; no clear D gene. Germline V CDR1 and CDR2: LNHDA, SQIVND (reference sequence). The CDR3 sequence is 12 residues long. Between the trimmed V and J ends, which lost 6 bases and 7 bases, there was a span of 7 bases. The CDR3 spells CASRLGNSPLHF. CDR3 nucleotide sequence: TGTGCCAGTAGACTCGGGAATTCACCCCTCCACTTT.

The chain employs TRBV11-3 and TRBJ2-1; TRBD2 is a possible D gene (5 bases). CDR1 and CDR2 from the germline V gene are SGHNT and YENEEA. The CDR3 runs to 16 residues. V lost 2 bases and J lost 2, with 13 bases in between. The CDR3 sequence: CASSLKKAVPYNEQFF. CDR3 nucleotides: TGTGCCAGCAGCTTAAAGAAAGCGGTGCCCTACAATGAGCAGTTCTTC.

This clone was seen just once. The genes are TRBV5-4 and TRBJ2-1; weak D call: TRBD1 (5 bases). In germline, CDR1 is SGHNT, CDR2 YYREEE (reference sequence). Trimming pared 4 bases from V and 3 bases from J, leaving 14 bases between. The CDR3 is 15 amino acids. The CDR3 reads CASSPGQGVYNEQFF. Here the CDR3 DNA reads TGTGCCAGCAGCCCCGGGCAGGGTGTCTACAATGAGCAGTTCTTC.

V gene TRBV7-2 combines with J gene TRBJ2-1, with TRBD2 identical over 9 bases. Germline V lookup: CDR1 SGHTA, CDR2 FQGNSA. The CDR3 is made up of 14 amino acids. Germline trimming cut 1 base from V and 8 bases from J; bases unmatched to any gene: 3. The CDR3 is CASSLVAGGYEQFF. CDR3 nucleotide sequence: TGTGCCAGCAGCTTAGTGGCGGGGGGGTATGAGCAGTTCTTC.

The chain is built from TRBV6-5 and TRBJ2-7; TRBD1 aligns across 7 bases. V lost 6 bases, J lost 3 bases, and 8 bases stayed unmatched. CDR3 size: 14 residues. Germline V lookup: CDR1 MNHEY, CDR2 SVGAGI. CDR3 in DNA: TGTGCCAGCAGCCGGGACAGCATACACTACGAGCAGTACTTC. Translated, it gives CASSRDSIHYEQYF.

V gene TRBV5-1 combines with J gene TRBJ2-5, with 9 bases matching TRBD2. V lost 0 bases to trimming and J lost 5 bases; unmatched junction nucleotides: 11. Germline CDR1 and CDR2: SGHRS and YFSETQ. This CDR3 comprises 17 residues. CDR3 bases: TGCGCCAGCAGCTTGGGTGCCTCCGGAGCGGGGGGTGAGACCCAGTACTTC. Protein: CASSLGASGAGGETQYF.

V gene TRBV4-2 combines with J gene TRBJ2-5; D may be TRBD1 (6 bases). The germline V and J ends were trimmed by 4 bases and 5 bases, with 8 bases remaining between them. Per the germline V gene, CDR1 is LGHNA and CDR2 is YNFKEQ. The CDR3 spans 12 residues. This CDR3 reads CASSPGAETQYF. The CDR3 DNA follows: TGTGCCAGCAGCCCAGGGGCGGAGACCCAGTACTTC.

The rearrangement uses TRBV7-2 and TRBJ2-3; 9 nucleotides agree with TRBD2. The CDR3 extends over 16 amino acids. After removal of 3 bases from V and 3 bases from J, the junction contained 7 bases not matched to a gene. Germline CDR1 SGHTA, CDR2 FQGNSA. The CDR3 sequence is CASSFQAGGRTDTQYF. The CDR3 DNA follows: TGTGCCAGCAGCTTTCAAGCGGGGGGCAGGACAGATACGCAGTATTTT.

The V and J genes are TRBV18 and TRBJ1-4, with D maybe TRBD1 (5 bases). CDR3 length equals 13 residues. Germline lookup yields CDR1 KGHSH and CDR2 LQKENI. The V end lost 4 bases, the J end lost 5 bases, and 8 bases lay between the germline ends. CDR3 loop: CASSQGSNEKLFF. CDR3 DNA sequence: TGTGCCAGCTCACAGGGGTCAAATGAAAAACTGTTTTTT.

The chain links TRBV6-4 to TRBJ2-3; 7 bases are a match to TRBD1. This CDR3 comprises 15 residues. Germline lookup yields CDR1 MRHNA and CDR2 SNTAGT. J lost 6 bases, V lost 2 bases, and 8 bases had no gene match. The CDR3 reads CASSDTPTGYDTQYF. The CDR3 DNA reads as TGTGCCAGCAGTGACACCCCGACAGGGTACGATACGCAGTATTTT.

V and J are TRBV6-5 and TRBJ1-6, with TRBD1 identical over 7 bases. Germline V lookup: CDR1 MNHEY, CDR2 SVGAGI. V lost 6 bases, J lost 6 bases, and 5 bases stayed unmatched. The CDR3 is 14 residues long. The CDR3, as DNA: TGTGCCAGCAGCCGGGACAGCGCTAATTCACCCCTCCACTTT. Its translation is CASSRDSANSPLHF.

The chain combines TRBV13 with TRBJ1-1, with D tentatively TRBD1 (5 bases). This CDR3 has 13 residues. Germline V gene sequence: CDR1 PRHDT, CDR2 FYEKMQ (reference sequence). Trimming cost V 2 bases and J 1 base, with 5 bases left between them. CDR3 nucleotides: TGTGCCAGCAGCTTAACAGGGAACACTGAAGCTTTCTTT. Amino acids: CASSLTGNTEAFF.

The chain recombines TRBV3-1 (or the pseudogene TRBV3-2) with TRBJ1-2, with 7 bases fitting TRBD1. Germline V gives CDR1 LGHDT, CDR2 YNNKEL (reference sequence). The ends lost 11 bases at V and 6 bases at J; junction bases unmatched: 3. The CDR3 extends over 10 amino acids. CDR3 bases: TGTGCCTTACAGGGGAATGGCTACACCTTC. It translates to CALQGNGYTF.

J is TRBJ2-7 and V is TRBV13, with 7 bases matching TRBD2. The CDR3 length is 13 residues. The V gene's germline CDR1 is PRHDT and CDR2 FYEKMQ (reference sequence). V gave up 3 bases and J gave up 7 bases; unmatched junction bases: 6. The CDR3 DNA is TGTGCCAGCAGCTTTGCTTGGGGGGGGGAGCAGTACTTC. This codes for CASSFAWGGEQYF.

This clone occurred a few times. The CDR3 sequence is CASSFGTGSTEAFF. The CDR3 DNA sequence: TGCGCCAGCAGTTTCGGGACAGGGTCCACTGAAGCTTTCTTT. The V and J genes are TRBV10-1 and TRBJ1-1; TRBD1 aligns across 9 bases. The germline gives CDR1 WNHNN, CDR2 SYGVQD (reference sequence). After removal of 5 bases from V and 4 bases from J, the junction contained 5 bases not matched to a gene. The CDR3 runs to 14 residues.

This rearrangement joins TRBV7-9 to TRBJ1-6; D may be TRBD1 (6 bases). Germline V gene data show CDR1 as SEHNR and CDR2 as FQNEAQ (reference sequence). The CDR3 has 12 amino acids. The V gene lost 5 bases and the J gene lost 10 bases, with 9 bases spanning the gap. The CDR3 region has the DNA TGTGCCAGCAGCCCGGACAGCTCACCCCTCCACTTT. Its protein is CASSPDSSPLHF.

This clone was seen a single time. The rearrangement links TRBV10-3 to TRBJ1-5; a weak D match, TRBD1 (5 bases). The CDR3 covers 14 residues. V lost 4 bases and J 4 bases, leaving 11 bases between the germline ends. The germline V gene encodes CDR1 ENHRY and CDR2 SYGVKD. The CDR3 protein is CAISVDQGNQPQHF. The DNA of the CDR3 is TGTGCCATCAGTGTTGATCAGGGAAATCAGCCCCAGCATTTT.

This clone has a single count. This sequence joins TRBV7-2 and TRBJ2-7; TRBD2 matches 8 bases. V shed 5 bases and J 8 bases; nucleotides not matched to a gene: 11. The germline CDR1 and CDR2 sequences are SGHTA and FQGNSA. This CDR3 is 14 amino acids long. The CDR3, as DNA: TGTGCCAGCAGCCTCGCGCGGGGGGCAATTAAGCAGTACTTC. It encodes CASSLARGAIKQYF.